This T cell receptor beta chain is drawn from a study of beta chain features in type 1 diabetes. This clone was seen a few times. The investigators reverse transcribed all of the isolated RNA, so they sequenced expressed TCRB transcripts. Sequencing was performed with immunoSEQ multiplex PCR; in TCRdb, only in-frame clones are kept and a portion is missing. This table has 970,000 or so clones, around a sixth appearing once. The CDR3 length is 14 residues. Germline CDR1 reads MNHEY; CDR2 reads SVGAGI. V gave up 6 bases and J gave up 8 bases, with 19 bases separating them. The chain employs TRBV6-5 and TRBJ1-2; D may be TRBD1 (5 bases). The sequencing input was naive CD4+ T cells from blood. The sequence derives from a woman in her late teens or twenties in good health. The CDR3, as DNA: TGTGCCAGCAGCCACCCCCCCCAGGAGGGGGGCTACACCTTC. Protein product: CASSHPPQEGGYTF.